Each of the 30 T cell receptor beta chains below was sequenced from the same sample in a study of CD8 T cells in cerebrospinal fluid in Alzheimer's disease. TCRdb derives one entry per CDR3 protein from the 10x single-cell sequencing reads, leaving out DNA. The sample data list approximately 1,300 distinct CDR3 sequences. The sequencing sample was made of cerebrospinal fluid. The source is a human donor in good health.

This clonotype is deemed medium-sized (0.01 to 0.1%) by its frequency. This rearrangement joins TRBV6-1 to TRBJ2-1; TCRdb names TRBD1, which stays unverified in the absence of DNA. Germline V lookup: CDR1 MNHNS, CDR2 SASEGT. The CDR3 sequence is 11 residues long. This CDR3 reads CASRFGIKQFF.

By frequency, this clonotype is medium-sized. This sequence joins TRBV20-1 and TRBJ1-1. From germline, CDR1 is DFQATT and CDR2 SNEGSKA (reference sequence). The length of the CDR3 is 17 residues. The CDR3 sequence: CSARMLRYGRGGTEAFF.

This clonotype is deemed large by its frequency. The chain joins TRBV28 to TRBJ2-6; TCRdb indicates TRBD1, and absent DNA this call remains unverified. Germline V gene lookup returns CDR1 MDHEN and CDR2 SYDVKM. The CDR3 is 17 residues long. CDR3 in amino acids: CASSSPGTLGGANVLTF.

Measured by frequency, this clonotype is large. This chain connects TRBV7-3 to TRBJ2-7. The CDR3 has 13 amino acids. CDR1 is SGHTA, CDR2 FQGTGA, per germline. CDR3 protein: CASSLTKGYEQYF.

This clonotype shows up as medium-sized by frequency. This chain connects TRBV20-1 to TRBJ1-2; TCRdb outputs TRBD1, but without DNA this stays unchecked. The CDR3 has 14 amino acids. Germline V gives CDR1 DFQATT, CDR2 SNEGSKA (reference sequence). The CDR3 loop reads CSARTDSRVDGYTF.

This clonotype shows up as large by frequency. The genes are TRBV24-1 and TRBJ2-1; TCRdb's D call of TRBD2 is untestable without DNA. CDR1 is KGHDR, CDR2 SFDVKD, per germline. The CDR3 is 16 residues long. The CDR3 region is CATSWGGTSGSDEQFF.

According to its frequency, this clonotype is large (0.1 to 1%). The gene calls are TRBV20-1 and TRBJ2-1; TCRdb designates TRBD2, a call that cannot be tested without DNA. The germline V gene encodes CDR1 DFQATT and CDR2 SNEGSKA (reference sequence). The CDR3 totals 15 residues. This CDR3 reads CSASGGTSGSYEQFF.

This clonotype is called medium-sized based on its frequency. The V call is TRBV6-1, the J call TRBJ1-4; TCRdb picks TRBD1, but there is no DNA to check that call. This CDR3 spans 15 amino acids. Per germline, CDR1 MNHNS and CDR2 SASEGT. Here the CDR3 reads CASSDPRVAHEKLFF.

This clonotype counts as medium-sized by frequency. V usage is TRBV5-1 and J usage is TRBJ1-5; the D call of TRBD1 rests on TCRdb alone, since no DNA is present to check it. This CDR3 comprises 15 residues. Germline V lookup: CDR1 SGHRS, CDR2 YFSETQ. CDR3 region: CASSWGTGGNQPQHF.

This clonotype registers medium-sized by frequency. The rearrangement links TRBV6-2 or TRBV6-3 to TRBJ2-3; TCRdb gives TRBD2 as the D gene, but with no DNA this cannot be confirmed. This CDR3 contains 15 residues. Germline-derived CDR1 and CDR2 are MNHEY and SVGEGT. CDR3 residues: CASRSAGSGTDTQYF.

Measured by frequency, this clonotype is medium-sized (0.01 to 0.1%). The CDR3: CASSDGGEGRVLTF. This chain links TRBV25-1 with TRBJ2-6; TCRdb selects TRBD2, and the lack of DNA leaves this call unchecked. The CDR3 spans 14 residues. Germline V gene lookup returns CDR1 MGHDK and CDR2 SYGVNS.

This clonotype is labeled large (0.1 to 1%) based on frequency. V is TRBV7-9 and J is TRBJ2-5; TCRdb selects TRBD1, and the lack of DNA leaves this call unchecked. The V gene's germline CDR1 is SEHNR and CDR2 FQNEAQ (reference sequence). The CDR3 runs 17 residues. The CDR3 protein is CASSATGLAGGRETQYF.

Its frequency marks this clonotype as medium-sized. The chain has TRBV7-9 and TRBJ2-7; the TCRdb call, TRBD2, lacks DNA for checking. CDR3 size: 13 residues. Germline loops: CDR1 SEHNR, CDR2 FQNEAQ (reference sequence). This CDR3 reads CASSPDPRKEQYF.

J is TRBJ2-7 and V is TRBV28; TCRdb lists TRBD1, though no DNA is available to test this call. CDR3 length: 14 amino acids. The germline V gene encodes CDR1 MDHEN and CDR2 SYDVKM. The CDR3 spells CASSFRDRFYEQYF.

Considering frequency, this clonotype is medium-sized. V and J are TRBV12-3 or TRBV12-4 and TRBJ2-7. CDR3 length equals 11 residues. CDR3 protein: CASSSYEEQYF.

By frequency, this clonotype registers medium-sized. The rearrangement joins TRBV4-3 to TRBJ2-5; TCRdb indicates TRBD2, and absent DNA this call remains unverified. Germline V gives CDR1 LGHNA, CDR2 YSLEER. The CDR3 length is 17 residues. CDR3 protein: CASSQGTSGGVQETQYF.

This clonotype is large by frequency. V usage is TRBV20-1 and J usage is TRBJ2-2; with no DNA, the TCRdb D assignment of TRBD2 cannot be verified. The CDR3 loop spans 15 amino acids. Per germline, CDR1 DFQATT and CDR2 SNEGSKA (reference sequence). This chain's CDR3 is CSARAAGVWDGELFF.

This clonotype shows up as medium-sized by frequency. The chain couples TRBV28 to TRBJ2-1; the TRBD1 assignment by TCRdb is unverifiable without DNA. Looked up from germline, CDR1 is MDHEN and CDR2 is SYDVKM. The CDR3 length is 15 residues. The CDR3 sequence is CASSRAGTAYNEQFF. Together with reference TRBV28 and TRBJ2-1, the CDR3 gives the full variable domain: DVKVTQSSRYLVKRTGEKVFLECVQDMDHENMFWYRQDPGLGLRLIYFSYDVKMKEKGDIPEGYSVSREKKERFSLILESASTNQTSMYLCASSRAGTAYNEQFFGPGTRLTVL.

This clonotype registers medium-sized by frequency. The V call is TRBV20-1, the J call TRBJ2-1. Germline CDR1 reads DFQATT; CDR2 reads SNEGSKA (reference sequence). The CDR3 is 16 residues long. Here the CDR3 reads CSAVTLARSSYNEQFF.

Measured by frequency, this clonotype is large. This chain links TRBV6-5 with TRBJ2-7. CDR1 and CDR2 from the germline V gene are MNHEY and SVGAGI. This CDR3 has 15 amino acids. The CDR3 reads CASSYSYRSSYEQYF.

According to its frequency, this clonotype is medium-sized. This chain joins TRBV7-3 and TRBJ1-1; TCRdb's assignment of TRBD1 cannot be checked, as there is no DNA. The CDR3 totals 15 residues. Looked up from germline, CDR1 is SGHTA and CDR2 is FQGTGA. The CDR3 sequence: CASSLGGQLNTEAFF.

This clonotype is identified as large (0.1 to 1%) from frequency. CDR3 amino acids: CASSPQAGGYNEQFF. The genes are TRBV7-2 and TRBJ2-1; there is no DNA to check the TCRdb D call of TRBD2. From germline, CDR1 is SGHTA and CDR2 FQGNSA. The CDR3 spans 15 residues. Full variable domain (outside the CDR3, taken from reference TRBV7-2 and TRBJ2-1): GAGVSQSPSNKVTEKGKDVELRCDPISGHTALYWYRQSLGQGLEFLIYFQGNSAPDKSGLPSDRFSAERTGGSVSTLTIQRTQQEDSAVYLCASSPQAGGYNEQFFGPGTRLTVL.

This clonotype is medium-sized by frequency. The chain links TRBV7-9 to TRBJ1-2. Germline V CDR1 and CDR2: SEHNR, FQNEAQ (reference sequence). This CDR3 region has 14 residues. The CDR3 sequence: CASSLYGTNYGYTF.

Measured by frequency, this clonotype is large (0.1 to 1%). The gene calls are TRBV7-2 and TRBJ2-2; the TCRdb call, TRBD2, lacks DNA for checking. The CDR3 is 15 residues long. Germline V CDR1 and CDR2: SGHTA, FQGNSA. CDR3 region: CAATSGRAGTGELFF.

This clonotype is medium-sized by frequency. The chain carries TRBV9 and TRBJ1-5; no DNA is available, so the TRBD1 call from TCRdb remains unchecked. The CDR3 loop spans 15 amino acids. Germline V gene sequence: CDR1 SGDLS, CDR2 YYNGEE. CDR3 in amino acids: CASSATGTIGQPQHF. Combining the CDR3 with reference TRBV9 and TRBJ1-5 gives the whole variable domain DSGVTQTPKHLITATGQRVTLRCSPRSGDLSVYWYQQSLDQGLQFLIQYYNGEERAKGNILERFSAQQFPDLHSELNLSSLELGDSALYFCASSATGTIGQPQHFGDGTRLSIL.

This clonotype is medium-sized by frequency. This chain connects TRBV24-1 to TRBJ2-3; TCRdb's assignment of TRBD1 cannot be checked, as there is no DNA. Germline CDR1 and CDR2: KGHDR and SFDVKD. The CDR3 runs to 16 residues. CDR3 protein: CATSEEGQGVIDTQYF.

Frequency places this clonotype as large (0.1 to 1%). This rearrangement joins TRBV3-1 to TRBJ1-1. CDR1 LGHDT and CDR2 YNNKEL come from the germline V gene (reference sequence). This CDR3 comprises 13 residues. CDR3 loop: CASSPDGYTEAFF.

Considering frequency, this clonotype is medium-sized. The rearrangement joins TRBV2 to TRBJ1-2; TCRdb selects TRBD1, and the lack of DNA leaves this call unchecked. This CDR3 is 13 amino acids long. The germline V gene has CDR1 SNHLY and CDR2 FYNNEI. The CDR3 reads CASAYVTGTGYTF.

This clonotype counts as medium-sized by frequency. The chain couples TRBV27 to TRBJ2-7; no DNA is available, so the TRBD1 call from TCRdb remains unchecked. Germline CDR1 MNHEY, CDR2 SMNVEV (reference sequence). The CDR3 totals 13 residues. CDR3: CASSFPGDYEQYF.

By frequency, this clonotype is large. The chain recombines TRBV3-1 with TRBJ2-6; the TCRdb call, TRBD1, lacks DNA for checking. CDR3 length: 17 amino acids. Germline-derived CDR1 and CDR2 are LGHDT and YNNKEL (reference sequence). The CDR3: CASSPPGAPSGANVLTF.